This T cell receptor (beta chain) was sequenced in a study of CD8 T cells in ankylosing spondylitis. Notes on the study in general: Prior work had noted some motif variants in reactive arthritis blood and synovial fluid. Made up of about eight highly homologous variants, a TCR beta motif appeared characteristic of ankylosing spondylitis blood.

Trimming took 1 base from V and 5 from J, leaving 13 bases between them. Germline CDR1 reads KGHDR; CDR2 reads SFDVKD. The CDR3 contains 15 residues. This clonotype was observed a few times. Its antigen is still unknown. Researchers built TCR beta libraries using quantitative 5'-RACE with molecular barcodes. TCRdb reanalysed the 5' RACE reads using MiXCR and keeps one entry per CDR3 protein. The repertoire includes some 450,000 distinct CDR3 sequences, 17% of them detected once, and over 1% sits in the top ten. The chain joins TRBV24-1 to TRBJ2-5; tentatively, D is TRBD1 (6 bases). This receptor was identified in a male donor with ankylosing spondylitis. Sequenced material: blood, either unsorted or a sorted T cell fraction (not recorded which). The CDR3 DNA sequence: TGTGCCACCAGTGATTTCTTACAGGGCAGGGAGACCCAGTACTTC. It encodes CATSDFLQGRETQYF.